This TCR beta chain was sequenced during a study of long-term antiretroviral therapy in people with HIV. As for the study in general: The earliest samples came about a decade before the 2015 immediate-ART recommendation. Study observations and caveats: With ART, diversity went up but was still lower than in transplant donor controls.

Investigators performed immunoSEQ version v3.0 at survey level. The method was immunoSEQ multiplex PCR; TCRdb's version includes in-frame clones alone and lacks a portion of them. The sample contains approximately 28,000 clones, roughly 87% of which appear only once. Donors each had at least one pre-ART PBMC sample and at least two post-ART ones. Roughly 1-11 million cryopreserved PBMC were held in samples before DNA extraction. Germline-derived CDR1 and CDR2 are SNHLY and FYNNEI. The V and J ends lost 6 bases and 0 bases respectively, with 12 bases between them. The CDR3 contains 14 residues. On this clone itself: Its antigen is not identified.

Sample: unsorted PBMCs, taken 2 years after starting antiretroviral therapy. The clonotype comes from a man aged 45-65 years with HIV. The chain joins TRBV2 to TRBJ2-7, with D tentatively TRBD2 (5 bases). CDR3 nucleotide sequence: TGTGCCAGCAGCGGGGAATGGAGCTCCTACGAGCAGTACTTC. Residues: CASSGEWSSYEQYF.